This TCR beta chain was profiled in a study of blood T cells in healthy people across ages. The study, taken as a whole, reports: Roughly linear declines in TCR beta diversity per million T cells occurred with age. Greater diversity and more naive CD4+ cells were seen in long-lived donors than in aged donors. Estimated diversity across one million T cells was deemed an underestimate.

This clonotype has a handful of counts. The antigen is unknown. A second PCR of roughly 6 to 12 cycles used a sample-barcoded 5' primer and a J-beta primer mix. One entry per CDR3 protein results from TCRdb running MiXCR on the 5' RACE reads. The sample consists of 1.5 million to 2 million distinct CDR3 sequences, 40% to 55% of them appearing once. The V gene lost 1 base and the J gene lost 4 bases, with 12 bases spanning the gap. CDR3 length: 15 residues. This receptor was obtained from a woman in her 40s in good health. Material: blood. The chain is built from TRBV12-3 or TRBV12-4 and TRBJ2-3; D is ambiguous. CDR3 in amino acids: CASSLGRAPPDTQYF. As DNA, the CDR3 is TGTGCCAGCAGTTTAGGACGAGCGCCTCCAGATACGCAGTATTTT.